The table lists the clone carrying this T cell receptor beta chain with many counts. This sample was taken from a study of T-cell reconstitution after alpha-beta-depleted transplantation in children. The germline CDR1 and CDR2 sequences are SQVTM and ANQGSEA. This CDR3 region has 14 residues. With 5 bases removed from V and 2 bases from J, the gap between germline ends came to 14 bases. TCRbeta library preparation incorporated unique molecular identifiers. TCRdb processed the PCR reads anew with MiXCR; each CDR3 protein has one entry. This table has more than 300,000 distinct CDR3 sequences, 15% to 20% appearing once.

The chain is built from TRBV29-1 and TRBJ2-3; D remains ambiguous. The input for sequencing was PBMCs, mostly from graft donor cells, taken 360 days after TCRalphabeta/CD19-depleted stem cell transplant. This TCR came from a male patient aged 2 to 10 who had a stem cell transplant for acute lymphoblastic leukemia, so the T cells may come from the graft donor. The CDR3 sequence is CSVRRFGNTDTQYF. The DNA of the CDR3 is TGCAGCGTTCGAAGGTTCGGTAACACAGATACGCAGTATTTT.